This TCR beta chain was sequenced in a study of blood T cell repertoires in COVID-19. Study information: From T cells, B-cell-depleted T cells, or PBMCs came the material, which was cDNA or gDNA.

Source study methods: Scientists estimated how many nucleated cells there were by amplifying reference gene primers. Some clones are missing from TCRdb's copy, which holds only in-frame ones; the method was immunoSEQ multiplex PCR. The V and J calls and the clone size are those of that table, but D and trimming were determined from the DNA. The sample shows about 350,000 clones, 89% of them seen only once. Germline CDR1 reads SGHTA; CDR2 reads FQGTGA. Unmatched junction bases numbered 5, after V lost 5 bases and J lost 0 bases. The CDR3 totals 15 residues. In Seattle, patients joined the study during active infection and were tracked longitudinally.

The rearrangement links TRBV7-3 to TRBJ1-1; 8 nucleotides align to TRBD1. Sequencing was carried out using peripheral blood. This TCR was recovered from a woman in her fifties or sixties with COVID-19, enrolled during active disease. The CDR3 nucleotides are TGTGCCAGCAGCATCACAGGGGGGGTGAACACTGAAGCTTTCTTT. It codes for CASSITGGVNTEAFF.